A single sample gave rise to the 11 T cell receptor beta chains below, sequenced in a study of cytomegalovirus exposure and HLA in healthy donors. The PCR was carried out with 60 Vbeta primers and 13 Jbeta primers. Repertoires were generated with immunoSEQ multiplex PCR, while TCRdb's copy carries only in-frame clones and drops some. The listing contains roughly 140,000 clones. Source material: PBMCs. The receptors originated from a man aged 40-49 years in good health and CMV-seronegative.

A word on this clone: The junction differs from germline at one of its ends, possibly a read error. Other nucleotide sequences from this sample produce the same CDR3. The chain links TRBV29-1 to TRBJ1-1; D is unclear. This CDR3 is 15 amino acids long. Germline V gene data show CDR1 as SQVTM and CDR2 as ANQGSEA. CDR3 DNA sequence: TGCAGCGTTGAAGCGCGGGCAGGTTCCCACACTGAGGCTTTCTTT. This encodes CSVEARAGSHTEAFF.

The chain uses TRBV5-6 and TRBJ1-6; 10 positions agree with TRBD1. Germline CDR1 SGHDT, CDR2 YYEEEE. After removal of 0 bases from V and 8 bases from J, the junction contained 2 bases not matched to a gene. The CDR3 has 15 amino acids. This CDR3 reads CASSLGQGAYSPLHF. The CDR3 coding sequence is TGTGCCAGCAGCTTGGGACAGGGGGCCTATTCACCCCTCCACTTT.

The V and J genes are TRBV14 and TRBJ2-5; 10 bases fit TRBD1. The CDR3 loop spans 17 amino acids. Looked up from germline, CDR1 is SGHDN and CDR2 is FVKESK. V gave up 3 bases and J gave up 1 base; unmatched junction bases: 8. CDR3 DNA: TGTGCCAGCAGCCATACCCCGGGACAGGGGTTCCAAGAGACCCAGTACTTC. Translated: CASSHTPGQGFQETQYF. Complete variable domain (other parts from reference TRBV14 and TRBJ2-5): EAGVTQFPSHSVIEKGQTVTLRCDPISGHDNLYWYRRVMGKEIKFLLHFVKESKQDESGMPNNRFLAERTGGTYSTLKVQPAELEDSGVYFCASSHTPGQGFQETQYFGPGTRLLVL.

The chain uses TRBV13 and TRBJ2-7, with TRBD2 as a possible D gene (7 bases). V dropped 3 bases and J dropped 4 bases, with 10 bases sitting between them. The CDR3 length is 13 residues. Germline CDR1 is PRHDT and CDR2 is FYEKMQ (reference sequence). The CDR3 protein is CASSFGGRYEQYF. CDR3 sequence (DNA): TGTGCCAGCAGCTTCGGGGGGCGATACGAGCAGTACTTC.

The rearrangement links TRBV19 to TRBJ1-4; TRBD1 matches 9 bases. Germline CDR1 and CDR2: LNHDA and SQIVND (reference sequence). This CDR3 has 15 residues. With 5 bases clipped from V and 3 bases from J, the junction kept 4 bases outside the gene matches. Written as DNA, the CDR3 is TGTGCCAGTAGTGTGCGGACAGGGGCTAATGAAAAACTGTTTTTT. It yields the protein CASSVRTGANEKLFF.

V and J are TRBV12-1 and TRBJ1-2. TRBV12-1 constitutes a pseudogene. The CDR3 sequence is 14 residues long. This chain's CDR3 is CASSFGVASYGYTF. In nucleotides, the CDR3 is TGTGCCAGCAGCTTCGGGGTGGCGTCCTATGGCTACACCTTC.

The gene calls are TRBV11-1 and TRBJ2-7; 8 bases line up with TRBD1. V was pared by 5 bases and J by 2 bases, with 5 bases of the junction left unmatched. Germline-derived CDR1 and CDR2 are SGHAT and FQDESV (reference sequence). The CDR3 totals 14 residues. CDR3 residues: CASSADREAYEQYF. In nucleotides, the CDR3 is TGTGCCAGCAGCGCGGACAGGGAGGCCTACGAGCAGTACTTC. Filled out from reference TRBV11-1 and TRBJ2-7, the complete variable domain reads EAEVAQSPRYKITEKSQAVAFWCDPISGHATLYWYRQILGQGPELLVQFQDESVVDDSQLPKDRFSAERLKGVDSTLKIQPAELGDSAMYLCASSADREAYEQYFGPGTRLTVT.

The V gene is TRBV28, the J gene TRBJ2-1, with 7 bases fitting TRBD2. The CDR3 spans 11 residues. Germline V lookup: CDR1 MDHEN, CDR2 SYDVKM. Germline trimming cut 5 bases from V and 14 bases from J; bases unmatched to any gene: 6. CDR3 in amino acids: CASSPRGVEFF. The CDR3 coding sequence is TGTGCCAGCAGTCCCCGGGGGGTGGAGTTCTTC.

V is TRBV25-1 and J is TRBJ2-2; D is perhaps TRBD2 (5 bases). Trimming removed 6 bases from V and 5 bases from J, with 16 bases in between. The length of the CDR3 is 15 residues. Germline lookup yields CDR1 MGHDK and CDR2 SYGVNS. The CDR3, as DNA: TGTGCCAGCAGCGCCTTCGGCGGGCGAACCGGGGAGCTGTTTTTT. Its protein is CASSAFGGRTGELFF.

CDR3 nucleotide sequence: TGTGCCAGTAGTATTGATCCGACAGGGTTTGAGCAGTACTTC. Amino acids: CASSIDPTGFEQYF. J is TRBJ2-7 and V is TRBV19; 7 nucleotides agree with TRBD1. CDR1 is LNHDA and CDR2 is SQIVND in the germline V gene (reference sequence). The CDR3 is made up of 14 amino acids. Trimming cost V 3 bases and J 7 bases; bases outside gene matches: 9.

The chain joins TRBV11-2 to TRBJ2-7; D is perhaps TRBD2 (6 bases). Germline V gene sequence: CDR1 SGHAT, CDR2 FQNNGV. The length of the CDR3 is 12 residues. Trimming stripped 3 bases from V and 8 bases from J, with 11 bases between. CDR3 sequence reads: CASSLGLGKQYF. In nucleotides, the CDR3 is TGTGCCAGCAGCTTGGGACTGGGGAAGCAGTACTTC. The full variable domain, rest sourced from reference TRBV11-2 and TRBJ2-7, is EAGVAQSPRYKIIEKRQSVAFWCNPISGHATLYWYQQILGQGPKLLIQFQNNGVVDDSQLPKDRFSAERLKGVDSTLKIQPAKLEDSAVYLCASSLGLGKQYFGPGTRLTVT.